This passage covers 20 T cell receptor beta chains from one sample sequenced in a study of shared clonotypes between healthy human individuals. Produced via immunoSEQ multiplex PCR; TCRdb's table is partial and in-frame only. The table shows more than 400,000 clones, with 95% to 97% occurring only once. Source material: naive CD4+ T cells sorted from blood. As to subset: CD45RA+ positively selected. The receptors come from a woman aged 25-40 years in good health.

The V gene is TRBV6-5, the J gene TRBJ1-2; weak D call: TRBD1 (5 bases). V was shortened by 6 bases and J by 4 bases, with 15 bases between the two germline ends. Per the germline V gene, CDR1 is MNHEY and CDR2 is SVGAGI. The CDR3 loop spans 14 amino acids. The CDR3 bases are TGTGCCAGCAGCCCTCTAGGGGCTGGCTATGGCTACACCTTC. It codes for CASSPLGAGYGYTF.

The V and J genes are TRBV19 and TRBJ2-5; no clear D. V was pared by 4 bases and J by 5 bases, with 17 bases between. Per germline, CDR1 LNHDA and CDR2 SQIVND (reference sequence). This CDR3 has 15 amino acids. DNA for the CDR3: TGTGCCAGTAGTACCCTGGACCGTGGCGGCGAGACCCAGTACTTC. It specifies CASSTLDRGGETQYF. The full variable domain, its missing parts supplied by reference TRBV19 and TRBJ2-5, is DGGITQSPKYLFRKEGQNVTLSCEQNLNHDAMYWYRQDPGQGLRLIYYSQIVNDFQKGDIAEGYSVSREKKESFPLTVTSAQKNPTAFYLCASSTLDRGGETQYFGPGTRLLVL.

The chain carries TRBV6-1 and TRBJ1-2; D unresolved. CDR3 size: 15 residues. CDR1 and CDR2 (germline): MNHNS, SASEGT. Trimming took 0 bases from V and 1 from J, leaving 9 bases between them. The chain's CDR3 is CASSEASAGNYGYTF. For the CDR3, the DNA is TGTGCCAGCAGTGAAGCGTCGGCGGGTAACTATGGCTACACCTTC.

V gene TRBV2 combines with J gene TRBJ2-1, with 7 bases aligning to TRBD2. This CDR3 contains 15 residues. With V trimmed by 2 bases and J by 3 bases, 4 bases remained unmatched. The germline V gene has CDR1 SNHLY and CDR2 FYNNEI. The CDR3 reads CASSELAGVYNEQFF. The CDR3 nucleotides are TGTGCCAGCAGTGAACTCGCGGGAGTCTACAATGAGCAGTTCTTC.

The rearrangement uses TRBV27 and TRBJ2-6; the match to TRBD1 covers 10 bases. The CDR3 length is 18 residues. Germline V gene sequence: CDR1 MNHEY, CDR2 SMNVEV (reference sequence). After removal of 6 bases from V and 1 base from J, the junction contained 9 bases not matched to a gene. The CDR3 nucleotides are TGTGCCAGCAGCGAAGGGGACAGGGGAATTTCTGGGGCCAACGTCCTGACTTTC. This sequence encodes CASSEGDRGISGANVLTF.

The chain recombines TRBV7-2 with TRBJ2-7, with no clear D. This CDR3 has 15 amino acids. Germline V gives CDR1 SGHTA, CDR2 FQGNSA. Trimming removed 4 bases from V and 3 bases from J, with 16 bases in between. Written as DNA, the CDR3 is TGTGCCAGCAGCTACGCAGTCCCTCAGAGCTACGAGCAGTACTTC. Translating gives CASSYAVPQSYEQYF.

The chain links TRBV2 to TRBJ2-4; D remains ambiguous. Germline CDR1 and CDR2: SNHLY and FYNNEI. CDR3 size: 14 residues. V lost 1 base and J lost 9, with 13 bases in between. In nucleotides, the CDR3 is TGTGCCAGCAGTGAAGGGACCCCCAAGGTCATTCAGTACTTC. This codes for CASSEGTPKVIQYF.

V usage is TRBV4-1 and J usage is TRBJ2-2, with 9 bases lining up with TRBD2. J lost 2 bases, V lost 2 bases, and 9 bases had no gene match. The CDR3 totals 18 residues. Germline V lookup: CDR1 MGHRA, CDR2 YSYEKL. The CDR3 loop reads CASSQYSSGTSNTGELFF. CDR3 coding DNA: TGCGCCAGCAGCCAATACTCCTCCGGGACTAGCAACACCGGGGAGCTGTTTTTT.

The V call is TRBV30, the J call TRBJ1-1; tentatively, D is TRBD1 (5 bases). Trimming took off 3 bases at V and 12 bases at J, with 20 bases between the two ends. Per germline, CDR1 GTSNPN and CDR2 SVGIG (reference sequence). The CDR3 runs 13 residues. CDR3 region: CAWRPTFRVLTFF. CDR3 nucleotide sequence: TGTGCCTGGAGACCAACCTTCAGGGTCCTGACTTTCTTT.

The chain employs TRBV27 and TRBJ1-4; a possible D gene is TRBD1 (6 bases). The germline CDR1 and CDR2 sequences are MNHEY and SMNVEV (reference sequence). The CDR3 loop spans 11 amino acids. V dropped 10 bases and J dropped 14 bases, with 17 bases sitting between them. CDR3 in DNA: TGTGCCACCGACGGGGGGCTACGTCTGTTTTTT. Its translation is CATDGGLRLFF. Using reference TRBV27 and TRBJ1-4 for the parts outside the CDR3, the full variable domain is EAQVTQNPRYLITVTGKKLTVTCSQNMNHEYMSWYRQDPGLGLRQIYYSMNVEVTDKGDVPEGYKVSRKEKRNFPLILESPSPNQTSLYFCATDGGLRLFFGSGTQLSVL.

As to this clone: An end of the junction does not agree with germline; a read error may underlie this. The chain recombines TRBV12-5 with TRBJ1-5; D is undetermined. Looked up from germline, CDR1 is LGHNT and CDR2 is FRNRAP. There are 9 residues in the CDR3. CDR3 in amino acids: CASGFPSVF. Written as DNA, the CDR3 is TGTGCTAGTGGTTTCCCATCCGTATTT.

The J gene is TRBJ2-1, the V gene TRBV29-1, with TRBD1 identical over 8 bases. Germline V gene sequence: CDR1 SQVTM, CDR2 ANQGSEA. V was pared by 5 bases and J by 5 bases, with 11 bases of the junction left unmatched. There are 15 residues in the CDR3. CDR3 sequence: CSVLGTGGWNNEQFF. The CDR3 DNA is TGCAGCGTTCTTGGAACAGGGGGATGGAACAATGAGCAGTTCTTC.

The CDR3 sequence is CASSLVSGDRAGELFF. CDR3 bases: TGCGCCAGCAGCTTGGTGTCAGGGGATAGGGCCGGGGAGCTGTTTTTT. The V call is TRBV5-1, the J call TRBJ2-2; weak D call: TRBD1 (6 bases). Between the trimmed V and J ends, which lost 0 bases and 6 bases, there was a span of 15 bases. Germline V gene sequence: CDR1 SGHRS, CDR2 YFSETQ. The CDR3 is 16 residues long.

The rearrangement uses TRBV5-1 and TRBJ2-7, with D perhaps TRBD1 or TRBD2 (5 bases each). V gave up 3 bases and J gave up 2 bases, with 15 bases separating them. CDR3 length equals 15 residues. CDR1 and CDR2 (germline): SGHRS, YFSETQ. This CDR3 reads CASSWGGSSPYEQYF. For the CDR3, the DNA is TGCGCCAGCAGCTGGGGCGGGTCTAGCCCCTACGAGCAGTACTTC.

The rearrangement joins TRBV5-1 to TRBJ2-7; TRBD2 aligns across 12 bases. V gave up 3 bases and J gave up 3 bases; unmatched junction bases: 4. The CDR3 loop spans 15 amino acids. Germline V gives CDR1 SGHRS, CDR2 YFSETQ. CDR3 DNA sequence: TGCGCCAGCAGCTGGACTAGCGGGAACCTCTACGAGCAGTACTTC. Translating it yields CASSWTSGNLYEQYF.

The J gene is TRBJ2-7, the V gene TRBV18; perhaps TRBD1 as D (5 bases). The CDR3 totals 13 residues. With 3 bases removed from V and 6 bases from J, the gap between germline ends came to 12 bases. Germline V lookup: CDR1 KGHSH, CDR2 LQKENI. The CDR3 DNA sequence: TGTGCCAGCTCACCCCTAGAAGGGGCCGAGCAGTACTTC. Protein: CASSPLEGAEQYF.

The chain recombines TRBV6-5 with TRBJ2-2; TRBD1 agrees at 7 bases. Germline loops: CDR1 MNHEY, CDR2 SVGAGI. The CDR3 extends over 15 amino acids. The V segment lost 4 bases and the J segment 7 bases; nucleotides outside the gene matches: 9. CDR3 region: CASSSGGNKNGELFF. CDR3 sequence (DNA): TGTGCCAGCAGTTCAGGGGGTAATAAAAACGGGGAGCTGTTTTTT.

A single count supports this clone. The V call is TRBV5-1, the J call TRBJ1-4; D may be TRBD1 (6 bases). Trimming removed 4 bases at V and 0 bases at J, with 22 bases between. The CDR3 has 19 amino acids. CDR1 and CDR2 from the germline V gene are SGHRS and YFSETQ. In nucleotides, the CDR3 is TGCGCCAGCAGCCCCCGACTGGTGGGGGGGCCTGCAACTAATGAAAAACTGTTTTTT. It encodes CASSPRLVGGPATNEKLFF.

This chain connects TRBV6-5 to TRBJ1-5; D ambiguous. This CDR3 spans 13 amino acids. Trimming took off 0 bases at V and 5 bases at J, with 5 bases between the two ends. Germline assignment: CDR1 MNHEY and CDR2 SVGAGI. CDR3 sequence (DNA): TGTGCCAGCAGTTACTCCGCCGATCAGCCCCAGCATTTT. It codes for CASSYSADQPQHF.

The V call is TRBV5-1, the J call TRBJ2-6; D unclear. CDR1 SGHRS and CDR2 YFSETQ come from the germline V gene. The CDR3 spans 17 residues. V lost 0 bases to trimming and J lost 1 base, with 11 bases between them. The CDR3 protein is CASSLGGTGSGANVLTF. CDR3 nucleotides: TGCGCCAGCAGCTTGGGAGGTACTGGGTCTGGGGCCAACGTCCTGACTTTC.